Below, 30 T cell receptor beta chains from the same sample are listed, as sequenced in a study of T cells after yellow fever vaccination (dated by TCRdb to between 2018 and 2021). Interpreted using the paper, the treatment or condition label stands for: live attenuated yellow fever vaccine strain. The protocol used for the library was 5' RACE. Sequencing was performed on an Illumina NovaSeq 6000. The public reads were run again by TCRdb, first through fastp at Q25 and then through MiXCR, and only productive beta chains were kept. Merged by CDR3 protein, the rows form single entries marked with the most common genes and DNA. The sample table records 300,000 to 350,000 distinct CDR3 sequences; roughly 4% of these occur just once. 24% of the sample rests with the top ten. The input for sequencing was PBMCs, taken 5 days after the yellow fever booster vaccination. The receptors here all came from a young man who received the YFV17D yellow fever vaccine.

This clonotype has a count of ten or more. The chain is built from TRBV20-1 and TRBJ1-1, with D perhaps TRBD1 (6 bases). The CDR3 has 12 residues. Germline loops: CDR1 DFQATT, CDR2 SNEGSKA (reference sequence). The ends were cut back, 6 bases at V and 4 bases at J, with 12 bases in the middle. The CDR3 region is CSANRAATEAFF. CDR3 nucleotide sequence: TGCAGTGCCAACAGGGCTGCCACTGAAGCTTTCTTT.

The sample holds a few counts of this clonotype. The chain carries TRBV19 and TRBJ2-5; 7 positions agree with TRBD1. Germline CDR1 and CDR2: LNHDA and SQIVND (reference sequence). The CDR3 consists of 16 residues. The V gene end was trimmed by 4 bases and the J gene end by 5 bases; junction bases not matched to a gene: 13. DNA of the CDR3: TGTGCCAGTAGTAAGCTCAATACAGGGGTACGGGAGACCCAGTACTTC. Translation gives CASSKLNTGVRETQYF.

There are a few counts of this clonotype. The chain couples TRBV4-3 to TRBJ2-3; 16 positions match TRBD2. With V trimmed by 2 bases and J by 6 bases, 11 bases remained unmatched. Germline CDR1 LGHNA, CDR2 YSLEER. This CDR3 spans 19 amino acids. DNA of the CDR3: TGCGCCAGCAGCCAACCCGGGACTAGCGGGGGGGCGTGGCGCGATACGCAGTATTTT. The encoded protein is CASSQPGTSGGAWRDTQYF.

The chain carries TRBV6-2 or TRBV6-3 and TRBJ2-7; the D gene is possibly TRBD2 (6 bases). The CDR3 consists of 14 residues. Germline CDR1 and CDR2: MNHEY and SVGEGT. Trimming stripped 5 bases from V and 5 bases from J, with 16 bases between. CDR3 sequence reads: CASSPNRGTHEQYV. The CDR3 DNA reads TGTGCCAGCAGTCCGAATCGGGGGACCCACGAGCAGTACGTC.

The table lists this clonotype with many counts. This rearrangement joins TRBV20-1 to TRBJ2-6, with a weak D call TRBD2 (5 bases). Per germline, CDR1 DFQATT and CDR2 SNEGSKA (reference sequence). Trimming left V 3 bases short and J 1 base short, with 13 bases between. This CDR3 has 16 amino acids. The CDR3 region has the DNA TGCAGTGCTAGCCGTGGAGGCGGGTCTGGGGCCAACGTCCTGACTTTC. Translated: CSASRGGGSGANVLTF.

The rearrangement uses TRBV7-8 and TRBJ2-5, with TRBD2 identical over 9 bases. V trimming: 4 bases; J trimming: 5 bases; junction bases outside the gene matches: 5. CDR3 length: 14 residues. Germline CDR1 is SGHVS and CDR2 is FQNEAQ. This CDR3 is CASSSGLARETQYF. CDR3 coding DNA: TGTGCCAGCAGCTCCGGACTAGCGAGGGAGACCCAGTACTTC.

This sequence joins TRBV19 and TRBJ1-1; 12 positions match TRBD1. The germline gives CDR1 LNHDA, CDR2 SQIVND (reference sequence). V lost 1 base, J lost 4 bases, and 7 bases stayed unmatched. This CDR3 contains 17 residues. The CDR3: CASSIGDRGLSGTEAFF. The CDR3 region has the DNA TGTGCCAGTAGTATAGGGGACAGGGGGCTGTCGGGCACTGAAGCTTTCTTT. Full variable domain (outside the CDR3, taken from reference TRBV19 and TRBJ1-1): DGGITQSPKYLFRKEGQNVTLSCEQNLNHDAMYWYRQDPGQGLRLIYYSQIVNDFQKGDIAEGYSVSREKKESFPLTVTSAQKNPTAFYLCASSIGDRGLSGTEAFFGQGTRLTVV.

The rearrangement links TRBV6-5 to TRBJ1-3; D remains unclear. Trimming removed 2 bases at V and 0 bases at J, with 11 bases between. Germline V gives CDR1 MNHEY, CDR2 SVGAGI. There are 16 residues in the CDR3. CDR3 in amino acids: CASSYDAGTSGNTIYF. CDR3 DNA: TGTGCCAGCAGTTACGACGCCGGAACCTCTGGAAACACCATATATTTT.

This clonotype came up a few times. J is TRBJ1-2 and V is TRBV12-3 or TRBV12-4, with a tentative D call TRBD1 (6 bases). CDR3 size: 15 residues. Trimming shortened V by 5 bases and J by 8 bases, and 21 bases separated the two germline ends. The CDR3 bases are TGTGCCAGCAGTCCCCGCCCGGGACACGCAAAGGGCTACACCTTC. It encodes CASSPRPGHAKGYTF.

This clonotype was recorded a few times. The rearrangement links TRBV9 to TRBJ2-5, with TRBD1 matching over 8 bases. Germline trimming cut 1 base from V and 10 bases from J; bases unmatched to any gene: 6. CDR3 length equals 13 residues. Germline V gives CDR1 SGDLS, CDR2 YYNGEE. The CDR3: CASSVKSGTGQYF. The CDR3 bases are TGTGCCAGCAGCGTAAAGAGTGGGACAGGCCAGTACTTC.

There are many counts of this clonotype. The CDR3 spells CASSPSPGTAEKLFF. The CDR3 DNA reads as TGTGCCAGCAGCCCCTCCCCCGGGACTGCTGAAAAACTGTTTTTT. The rearrangement joins TRBV11-2 to TRBJ1-4; TRBD1 might be the D (5 bases). This CDR3 region has 15 residues. Germline-derived CDR1 and CDR2 are SGHAT and FQNNGV. V dropped 5 bases and J dropped 7 bases, with 17 bases sitting between them.

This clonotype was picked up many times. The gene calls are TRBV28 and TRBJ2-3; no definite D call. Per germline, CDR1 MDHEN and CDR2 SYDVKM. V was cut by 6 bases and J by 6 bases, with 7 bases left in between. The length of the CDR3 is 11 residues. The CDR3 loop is CASSYMDTQYF. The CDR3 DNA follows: TGTGCCAGCAGCTACATGGATACGCAGTATTTT.

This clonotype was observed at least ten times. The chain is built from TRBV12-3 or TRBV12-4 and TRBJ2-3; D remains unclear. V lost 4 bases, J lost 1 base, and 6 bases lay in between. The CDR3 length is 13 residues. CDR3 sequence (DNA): TGTGCCAGCAGTTCAAGGGGCACAGATACGCAGTATTTT. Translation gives CASSSRGTDTQYF.

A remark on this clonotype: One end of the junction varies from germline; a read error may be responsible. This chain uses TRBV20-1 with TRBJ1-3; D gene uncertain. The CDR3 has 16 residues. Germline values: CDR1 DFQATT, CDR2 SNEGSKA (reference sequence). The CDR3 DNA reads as TGCAGTCCTAGAGATCGTCGCAGTTACTCTGGAAACACCATATATTTT. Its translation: CSPRDRRSYSGNTIYF.

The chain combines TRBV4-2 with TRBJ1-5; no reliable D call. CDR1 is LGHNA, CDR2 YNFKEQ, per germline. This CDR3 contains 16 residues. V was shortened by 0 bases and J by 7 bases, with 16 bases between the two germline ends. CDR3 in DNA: TGTGCCAGCAGCCAAGATTTTGGGCAGTTCGTACAGCCCCAGCATTTT. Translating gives CASSQDFGQFVQPQHF.

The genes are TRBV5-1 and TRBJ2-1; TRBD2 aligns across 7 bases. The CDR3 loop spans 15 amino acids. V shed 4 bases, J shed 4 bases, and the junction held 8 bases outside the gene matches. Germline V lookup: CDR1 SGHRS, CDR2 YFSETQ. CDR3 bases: TGCGCCAGCAGCACCGGGACTACCGAATACAATGAGCAGTTCTTC. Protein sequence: CASSTGTTEYNEQFF.

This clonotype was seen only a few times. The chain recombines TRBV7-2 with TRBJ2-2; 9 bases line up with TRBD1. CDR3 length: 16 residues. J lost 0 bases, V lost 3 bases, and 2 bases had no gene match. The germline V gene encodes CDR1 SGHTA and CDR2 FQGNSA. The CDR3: CASSFDRGANTGELFF. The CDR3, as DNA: TGTGCCAGCAGCTTTGACAGGGGGGCGAACACCGGGGAGCTGTTTTTT. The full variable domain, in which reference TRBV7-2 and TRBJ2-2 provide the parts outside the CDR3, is GAGVSQSPSNKVTEKGKDVELRCDPISGHTALYWYRQSLGQGLEFLIYFQGNSAPDKSGLPSDRFSAERTGGSVSTLTIQRTQQEDSAVYLCASSFDRGANTGELFFGEGSRLTVL.

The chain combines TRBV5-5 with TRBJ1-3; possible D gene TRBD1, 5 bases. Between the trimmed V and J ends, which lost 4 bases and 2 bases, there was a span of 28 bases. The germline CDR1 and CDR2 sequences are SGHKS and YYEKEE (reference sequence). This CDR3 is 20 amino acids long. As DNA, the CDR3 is TGTGCCAGCAGCCGATACGTCCAGGGTAGGTCGTCGTCTGCTGGAAACACCATATATTTT. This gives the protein CASSRYVQGRSSSAGNTIYF.

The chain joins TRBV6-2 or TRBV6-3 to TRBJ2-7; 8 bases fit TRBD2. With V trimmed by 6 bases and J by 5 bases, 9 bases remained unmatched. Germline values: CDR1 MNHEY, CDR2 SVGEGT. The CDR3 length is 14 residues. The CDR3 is CASRNSGARHEQYV. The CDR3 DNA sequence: TGTGCCAGCAGAAATAGCGGGGCTCGCCACGAGCAGTACGTC.

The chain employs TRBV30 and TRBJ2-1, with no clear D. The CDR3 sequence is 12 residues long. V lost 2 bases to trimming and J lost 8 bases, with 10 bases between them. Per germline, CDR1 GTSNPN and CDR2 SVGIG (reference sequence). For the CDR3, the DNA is TGTGCCTGGAGTTTGGACGCCTATGAGCAGTTCTTC. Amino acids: CAWSLDAYEQFF.

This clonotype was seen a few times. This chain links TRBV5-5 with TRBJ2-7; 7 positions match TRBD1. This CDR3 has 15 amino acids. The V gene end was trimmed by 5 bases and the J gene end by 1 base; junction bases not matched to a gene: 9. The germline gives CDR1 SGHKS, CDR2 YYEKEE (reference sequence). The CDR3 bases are TGTGCCAGCAGGACCGGGACAGTAAGTTCCTACGAGCAGTACGTC. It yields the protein CASRTGTVSSYEQYV.

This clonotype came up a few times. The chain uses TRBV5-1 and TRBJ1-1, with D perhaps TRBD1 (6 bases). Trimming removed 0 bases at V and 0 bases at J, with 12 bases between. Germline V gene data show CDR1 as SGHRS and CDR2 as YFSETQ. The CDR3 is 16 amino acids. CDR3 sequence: CASSLGGGHMNTEAFF. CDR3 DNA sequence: TGCGCCAGCAGCTTGGGCGGGGGCCACATGAACACTGAAGCTTTCTTT. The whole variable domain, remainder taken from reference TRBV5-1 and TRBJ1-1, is KAGVTQTPRYLIKTRGQQVTLSCSPISGHRSVSWYQQTPGQGLQFLFEYFSETQRNKGNFPGRFSGRQFSNSRSEMNVSTLELGDSALYLCASSLGGGHMNTEAFFGQGTRLTVV.

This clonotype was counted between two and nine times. Here the CDR3 reads CASSLIGGDTEAFF. The CDR3, as DNA: TGTGCCAGCAGCTTAATCGGGGGGGACACTGAAGCTTTCTTT. This chain connects TRBV7-9 to TRBJ1-1; TRBD1 might be the D (5 bases). Germline CDR1 SEHNR, CDR2 FQNEAQ (reference sequence). The V end lost 2 bases, the J end lost 3 bases, and 10 bases lay between the germline ends. This CDR3 spans 14 amino acids.

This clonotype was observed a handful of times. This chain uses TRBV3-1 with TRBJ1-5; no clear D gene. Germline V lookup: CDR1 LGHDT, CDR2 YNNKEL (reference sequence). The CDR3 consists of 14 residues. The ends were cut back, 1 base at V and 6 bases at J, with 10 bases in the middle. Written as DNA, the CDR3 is TGTGCCAGCAGCCAAGGGACCCGCGGTCAGCCCCAGCATTTT. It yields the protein CASSQGTRGQPQHF.

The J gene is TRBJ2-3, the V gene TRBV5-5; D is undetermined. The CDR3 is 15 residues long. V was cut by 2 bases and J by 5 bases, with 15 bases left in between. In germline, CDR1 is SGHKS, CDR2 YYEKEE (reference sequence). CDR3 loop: CASSFDSLLEDTQYF. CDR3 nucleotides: TGTGCCAGCAGCTTCGACTCCCTTTTGGAAGATACGCAGTATTTT.

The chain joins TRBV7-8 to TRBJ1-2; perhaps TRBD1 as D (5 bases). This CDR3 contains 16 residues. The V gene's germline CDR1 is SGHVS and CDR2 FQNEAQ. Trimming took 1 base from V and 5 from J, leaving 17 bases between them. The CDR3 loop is CASSLVGGNLVYGYTF. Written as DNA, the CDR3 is TGTGCCAGCAGCTTAGTGGGGGGAAACTTGGTGTATGGCTACACCTTC. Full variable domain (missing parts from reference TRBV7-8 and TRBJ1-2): GAGVSQSPRYKVAKRGQDVALRCDPISGHVSLFWYQQALGQGPEFLTYFQNEAQLDKSGLPSDRFFAERPEGSVSTLKIQRTQQEDSAVYLCASSLVGGNLVYGYTFGSGTRLTVV.

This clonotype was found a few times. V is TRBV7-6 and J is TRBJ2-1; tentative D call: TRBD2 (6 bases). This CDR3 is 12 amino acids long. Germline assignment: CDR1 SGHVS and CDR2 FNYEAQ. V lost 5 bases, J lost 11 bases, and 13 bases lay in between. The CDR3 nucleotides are TGTGCCAGCAGCCGCACAAGGACTAAGCAGTTCTTC. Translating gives CASSRTRTKQFF.

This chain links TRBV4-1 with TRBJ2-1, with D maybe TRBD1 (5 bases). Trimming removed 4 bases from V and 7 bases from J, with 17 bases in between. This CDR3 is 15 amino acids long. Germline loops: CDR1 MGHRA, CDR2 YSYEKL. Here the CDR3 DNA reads TGCGCCAGCAGCCTCACCGGGTCAGGGTTAAATGAGCAGTTCTTC. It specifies CASSLTGSGLNEQFF.

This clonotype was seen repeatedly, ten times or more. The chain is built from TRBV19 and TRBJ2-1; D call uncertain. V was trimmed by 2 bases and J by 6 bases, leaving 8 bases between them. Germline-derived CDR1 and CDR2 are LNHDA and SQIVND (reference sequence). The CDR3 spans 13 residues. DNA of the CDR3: TGTGCCAGTAGTATAACAGCGCCCAATGAGCAGTTCTTC. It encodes CASSITAPNEQFF.

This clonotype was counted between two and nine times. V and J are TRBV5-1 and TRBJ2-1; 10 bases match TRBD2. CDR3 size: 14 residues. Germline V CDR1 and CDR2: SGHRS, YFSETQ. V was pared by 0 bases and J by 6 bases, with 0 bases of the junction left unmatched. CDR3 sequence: CASSLASGGNEQFF. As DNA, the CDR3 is TGCGCCAGCAGCTTGGCTAGCGGGGGCAATGAGCAGTTCTTC. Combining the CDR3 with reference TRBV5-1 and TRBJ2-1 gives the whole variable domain KAGVTQTPRYLIKTRGQQVTLSCSPISGHRSVSWYQQTPGQGLQFLFEYFSETQRNKGNFPGRFSGRQFSNSRSEMNVSTLELGDSALYLCASSLASGGNEQFFGPGTRLTVL.